Reported below is one T cell receptor beta chain. Participants spanned ages about 18 to 100 years and resided in about two dozen US areas. Germline lookup yields CDR1 MNHEY and CDR2 SVGAGI. The V gene end was trimmed by 5 bases and the J gene end by 1 base; junction bases not matched to a gene: 3. This CDR3 is built from 15 residues. Only in-frame clones appear in the TCRdb table, and some are missing; sequencing was by immunoSEQ multiplex PCR. Of about 240,000 clones in the sample, 75% to 90% are singletons; the top ten hold 3.3%. The source of the sample is a study of blood T cell repertoires in COVID-19. For the study at large: Specimens from acute and convalescent COVID-19 originated in the United States, Italy and Spain. Sample material is recorded as cDNA or gDNA derived from T cells, B-cell-depleted T cells, or PBMCs.

This sequence originates from a woman aged 40 to 50 with acute COVID-19. Sequencing was carried out using PBMCs or T cells enriched from blood (not recorded which). The chain has TRBV6-5 and TRBJ2-2; 8 nucleotides align to TRBD1. The chain's CDR3 is CASSRQGLNTGELFF. In nucleotides, the CDR3 is TGTGCCAGCAGTCGACAGGGGCTGAACACCGGGGAGCTGTTTTTT.